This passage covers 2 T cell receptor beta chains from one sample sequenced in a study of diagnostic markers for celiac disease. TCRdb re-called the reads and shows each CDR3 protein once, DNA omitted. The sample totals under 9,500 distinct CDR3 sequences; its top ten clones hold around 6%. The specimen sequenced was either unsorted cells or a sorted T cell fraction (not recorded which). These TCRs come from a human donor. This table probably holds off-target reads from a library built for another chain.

The CDR3: CASSPTGGAAGYTF. The rearrangement links TRBV12-3 or TRBV12-4 to TRBJ1-2; the D gene TCRdb calls, TRBD1, cannot be checked with no DNA. The CDR3 is 14 residues long.

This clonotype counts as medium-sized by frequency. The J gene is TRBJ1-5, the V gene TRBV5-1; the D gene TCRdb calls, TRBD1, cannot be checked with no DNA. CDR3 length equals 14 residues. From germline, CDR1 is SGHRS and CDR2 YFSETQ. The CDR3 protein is CASSLAPGNQPQHF.